The 29 T cell receptor beta chains reported below all come from one sample, sequenced in a study of type 1 regulatory T cells. TCRdb used MiXCR to reprocess the reads, holding one entry per CDR3 protein. The sample includes about 18,000 distinct CDR3 sequences, roughly 10% of them seen just once. Specimen: CD4+ T cells, either the whole sample or a sorted fraction (not recorded which). The receptors derive from a human donor in good health.

This clonotype was counted many times. The chain has TRBV27 and TRBJ1-1; 8 nucleotides align to TRBD1. The V gene end was trimmed by 8 bases and the J gene end by 1 base; junction bases not matched to a gene: 6. This CDR3 contains 14 residues. Germline CDR1 MNHEY, CDR2 SMNVEV (reference sequence). This CDR3 reads CASGRTGTNTEAFF. The CDR3 DNA reads TGTGCCAGCGGCCGGACAGGGACGAACACTGAAGCTTTCTTT.

The CDR3 DNA sequence: TGTGCCAGCAGCCCGGGACCATTTCGGGAGCAGTACTTC. Its protein is CASSPGPFREQYF. The J gene is TRBJ2-7, the V gene TRBV5-5; D tentatively reads TRBD1 or TRBD2 (5 bases each). V lost 4 bases and J lost 7, with 15 bases in between. The CDR3 sequence is 13 residues long. CDR1 and CDR2 (germline): SGHKS, YYEKEE (reference sequence).

V is TRBV9 and J is TRBJ2-2, with D possibly being TRBD2 (5 bases). V lost 7 bases and J lost 0, with 7 bases in between. The length of the CDR3 is 13 residues. Germline V gene lookup returns CDR1 SGDLS and CDR2 YYNGEE. CDR3 coding DNA: TGTGCCAGCGGGAGTCCGAACACCGGGGAGCTGTTTTTT. It yields the protein CASGSPNTGELFF.

This clonotype qualifies as medium-sized. The V gene is TRBV7-6, the J gene TRBJ1-1; D is undetermined. Germline V lookup: CDR1 SGHVS, CDR2 FNYEAQ. V lost 3 bases and J lost 1, with 9 bases in between. The CDR3 covers 14 residues. For the CDR3, the DNA is TGTGCCAGCAGCTTTGGGCGGAGGAACACTGAAGCTTTCTTT. Translating it yields CASSFGRRNTEAFF.

The V and J genes are TRBV7-9 and TRBJ2-2; no firm D call. Looked up from germline, CDR1 is SEHNR and CDR2 is FQNEAQ (reference sequence). The CDR3 runs 15 residues. Trimming took 5 bases from V and 2 from J, leaving 12 bases between them. Here the CDR3 reads CASSRRTANTGELFF. CDR3 coding DNA: TGTGCCAGCAGCCGTAGGACCGCTAACACCGGGGAGCTGTTTTTT.

This clonotype was detected a few times. An end of the junction differs from the germline gene, which may be a read error. This chain uses TRBV5-4 with TRBJ1-6; no definite D call. The CDR3 is 14 amino acids. The germline V gene encodes CDR1 SGHNT and CDR2 YYREEE (reference sequence). In nucleotides, the CDR3 is TGTGCCAGCAGCTTGGACAGAGGCAATTCACTCCTCCACTTT. Its protein product is CASSLDRGNSLLHF.

This clonotype was seen a few times. The chain employs TRBV3-1 and TRBJ2-7; the match to TRBD1 covers 8 bases. The CDR3 is 15 residues long. Germline assignment: CDR1 LGHDT and CDR2 YNNKEL (reference sequence). J gave up 5 bases and V 4 bases, and 10 bases lay outside the gene matches. The CDR3 DNA reads TGTGCCAGCAGCCGTACGGCTGACAGGGGTGACGAGCAGTACTTC. This encodes CASSRTADRGDEQYF.

Comment on this clonotype: A much more abundant neighbour one base away suggests this may be a read error. The V and J genes are TRBV6-1 and TRBJ2-7, with D possibly called TRBD1 or TRBD2 (6 bases each). This CDR3 contains 12 residues. Trimming removed 2 bases at V and 6 bases at J, with 8 bases between. CDR1 is MNHNS and CDR2 is SASEGT in the germline V gene. The CDR3 spells CASSERGVEQYF. CDR3 bases: TGTGCCAGCAGTGAAAGGGGGGTCGAGCAGTACTTC.

This clonotype has ten or more counts. At one end, the junction sequence differs from germline, possibly due to a read error. The chain has TRBV20-1 and TRBJ2-5; 16 bases match TRBD2. Germline assignment: CDR1 DFQATT and CDR2 SNEGSKA (reference sequence). The CDR3 is 12 amino acids. In DNA, the CDR3 is TGCAGTGCCCCGGGACTAGCGGGAGGGCCCTCTTTC. This translates into CSAPGLAGGPSF.

There are a few counts of this clonotype. The chain has TRBV5-1 and TRBJ2-1; D is ambiguous. This CDR3 spans 13 amino acids. Germline CDR1 is SGHRS and CDR2 is YFSETQ. The V and J ends lost 0 bases and 10 bases respectively, with 11 bases between them. The chain's CDR3 is CASSLEPLGEQFF. CDR3 coding DNA: TGCGCCAGCAGCTTGGAACCCCTGGGGGAGCAGTTCTTC.

This clonotype was found many times. V and J are TRBV5-1 and TRBJ2-2, with D tentatively TRBD1 (5 bases). The V gene lost 0 bases and the J gene lost 7 bases, with 10 bases spanning the gap. Germline CDR1 SGHRS, CDR2 YFSETQ. The CDR3 loop spans 14 amino acids. The CDR3 loop is CASSLEGAGGELFF. CDR3 DNA sequence: TGCGCCAGCAGCTTGGAAGGGGCCGGCGGGGAGCTGTTTTTT.

This clonotype was detected only a few times. The J gene is TRBJ1-5, the V gene TRBV7-2; D remains unclear. The germline gives CDR1 SGHTA, CDR2 FQGNSA. Trimming cost V 2 bases and J 4 bases, with 12 bases left between them. This CDR3 is built from 15 residues. CDR3 sequence: CASSLLTERNQPQHF. The CDR3, as DNA: TGTGCCAGCAGCTTATTAACCGAGAGAAATCAGCCCCAGCATTTT. Filled out from reference TRBV7-2 and TRBJ1-5, the complete variable domain reads GAGVSQSPSNKVTEKGKDVELRCDPISGHTALYWYRQSLGQGLEFLIYFQGNSAPDKSGLPSDRFSAERTGGSVSTLTIQRTQQEDSAVYLCASSLLTERNQPQHFGDGTRLSIL.

This clonotype was counted ten times or more. The chain has TRBV11-2 and TRBJ1-1, with 9 bases aligning to TRBD1. CDR3 size: 14 residues. V trimming: 2 bases; J trimming: 12 bases; junction bases outside the gene matches: 10. Germline V gene data show CDR1 as SGHAT and CDR2 as FQNNGV. CDR3 region: CASSLRGQGSWTFF. CDR3 in DNA: TGTGCCAGCAGCTTAAGAGGACAGGGGAGTTGGACTTTCTTT.

Details on this clonotype: Given a much more abundant clone one base away, this may be a read error. The chain links TRBV7-8 to TRBJ2-2, with D perhaps matching TRBD1 or TRBD2 (5 bases each). Germline CDR1 and CDR2: SGHVS and FQNEAQ. V lost 7 bases, J lost 8 bases, and 23 bases lay in between. The CDR3 is 16 residues long. CDR3 region: CASTPGASSVKGELFF. The CDR3 bases are TGTGCCAGCACCCCCGGGGCTAGCTCAGTTAAGGGGGAGCTGTTTTTT. The whole variable domain, remainder taken from reference TRBV7-8 and TRBJ2-2, is GAGVSQSPRYKVAKRGQDVALRCDPISGHVSLFWYQQALGQGPEFLTYFQNEAQLDKSGLPSDRFFAERPEGSVSTLKIQRTQQEDSAVYLCASTPGASSVKGELFFGEGSRLTVL.

This clonotype was counted at least ten times. The chain uses TRBV5-1 and TRBJ2-5; perhaps TRBD2 as D (6 bases). The CDR3 loop spans 15 amino acids. The V gene's germline CDR1 is SGHRS and CDR2 YFSETQ. V was trimmed by 4 bases and J by 5 bases, leaving 18 bases between them. CDR3 region: CASSLSDGGRETQYF. The CDR3 bases are TGCGCCAGCAGCCTTTCAGACGGGGGTCGGGAGACCCAGTACTTC.

In its sample, this clonotype was seen many times. The chain couples TRBV11-3 to TRBJ2-2, with D maybe TRBD1 (5 bases). CDR3 length: 13 residues. The germline CDR1 and CDR2 sequences are SGHNT and YENEEA. Trimming pared 7 bases from V and 5 bases from J, leaving 11 bases between. The chain's CDR3 is CASKGQGTGELFF. The CDR3 DNA sequence: TGTGCCAGCAAAGGTCAGGGTACCGGGGAGCTGTTTTTT.

This clonotype was observed a few times. CDR3: CAWSHFGGQRKYEQYF. The CDR3 DNA sequence: TGTGCCTGGAGCCACTTCGGGGGACAGAGGAAATACGAGCAGTACTTC. The gene calls are TRBV30 and TRBJ2-7, with TRBD1 as a possible D gene (7 bases). CDR1 and CDR2 from the germline V gene are GTSNPN and SVGIG (reference sequence). CDR3 size: 16 residues. Between the trimmed V and J ends, which lost 3 bases and 4 bases, there was a span of 22 bases.

This clonotype was detected many times. The rearrangement uses TRBV11-1 and TRBJ1-1; 7 bases fit TRBD1. Unmatched junction bases numbered 8, after V lost 3 bases and J lost 10 bases. Germline V gene sequence: CDR1 SGHAT, CDR2 FQDESV (reference sequence). The CDR3 runs to 13 residues. CDR3 sequence reads: CASSFRGGTTAFF. The CDR3, as DNA: TGTGCCAGCAGCTTCAGAGGGGGCACTACAGCTTTCTTT.

In this sample, this clonotype turned up many times. The chain links TRBV19 to TRBJ2-6, with D maybe TRBD2 (6 bases). The V gene lost 6 bases and the J gene lost 1 base, with 13 bases spanning the gap. CDR1 and CDR2 from the germline V gene are LNHDA and SQIVND (reference sequence). The CDR3 extends over 16 amino acids. This CDR3 is CASSSVGGSGANVLTF. The CDR3 region has the DNA TGTGCCAGTAGCTCCGTGGGGGGTTCTGGGGCCAACGTCCTGACTTTC.

This sequence joins TRBV5-1 and TRBJ1-3, with D maybe TRBD1 (6 bases). With 3 bases removed from V and 0 bases from J, the gap between germline ends came to 13 bases. Germline V CDR1 and CDR2: SGHRS, YFSETQ. The CDR3 is 16 amino acids. The CDR3 loop reads CASSSTGGRSGNTIYF. The CDR3 region has the DNA TGCGCCAGCAGCTCGACAGGCGGGCGCTCTGGAAACACCATATATTTT. Full variable domain (outside the CDR3, taken from reference TRBV5-1 and TRBJ1-3): KAGVTQTPRYLIKTRGQQVTLSCSPISGHRSVSWYQQTPGQGLQFLFEYFSETQRNKGNFPGRFSGRQFSNSRSEMNVSTLELGDSALYLCASSSTGGRSGNTIYFGEGSWLTVV.

This clonotype was recorded many times. The chain carries TRBV11-2 and TRBJ2-5, with D perhaps TRBD2 (6 bases). Between the trimmed V and J ends, which lost 4 bases and 9 bases, there was a span of 15 bases. This CDR3 comprises 13 residues. Per germline, CDR1 SGHAT and CDR2 FQNNGV. The CDR3 DNA sequence: TGTGCCAGCAGCTGGCGGGATCGCGTGGCCCAGTACTTC. The encoded protein is CASSWRDRVAQYF.

In its sample, this clonotype was seen a few times. V and J are TRBV5-1 and TRBJ2-4; weak D call: TRBD2 (7 bases). The CDR3 runs 19 residues. Germline CDR1 and CDR2: SGHRS and YFSETQ. Trimming shortened V by 5 bases and J by 0 bases, and 24 bases separated the two germline ends. The CDR3 nucleotides are TGCGCCAGCAGTCGCGAGGGGGAGGGCCCCGCAGGAGCCAAAAACATTCAGTACTTC. This encodes CASSREGEGPAGAKNIQYF. Filled out from reference TRBV5-1 and TRBJ2-4, the complete variable domain reads KAGVTQTPRYLIKTRGQQVTLSCSPISGHRSVSWYQQTPGQGLQFLFEYFSETQRNKGNFPGRFSGRQFSNSRSEMNVSTLELGDSALYLCASSREGEGPAGAKNIQYFGAGTRLSVL.

The V call is TRBV29-1, the J call TRBJ2-5; a weak D match, TRBD1 (5 bases). Germline CDR1 and CDR2: SQVTM and ANQGSEA. V dropped 6 bases and J dropped 0 bases, with 8 bases sitting between them. The CDR3 runs 12 residues. The CDR3 loop is CSVTENQETQYF. CDR3 coding DNA: TGCAGCGTGACAGAAAACCAAGAGACCCAGTACTTC.

This clonotype has ten or more counts. This chain links TRBV20-1 with TRBJ1-5, with D unclear. V lost 6 bases to trimming and J lost 1 base, with 13 bases between them. CDR3 size: 14 residues. Per germline, CDR1 DFQATT and CDR2 SNEGSKA (reference sequence). The CDR3 nucleotides are TGCAGTGCAACGGGAGATCGGAGCAATCAGCCCCAGCATTTT. It encodes CSATGDRSNQPQHF.

V and J are TRBV19 and TRBJ1-2; 8 positions agree with TRBD1. The ends lost 5 bases at V and 6 bases at J; junction bases unmatched: 5. The CDR3 extends over 13 amino acids. Germline assignment: CDR1 LNHDA and CDR2 SQIVND (reference sequence). The CDR3 DNA is TGTGCCAGTAGTTCACAGGGGGGAAATGGCTACACCTTC. Its translation: CASSSQGGNGYTF.

This clonotype was seen many times. The chain joins TRBV12-3 or TRBV12-4 to TRBJ2-7; D remains ambiguous. Trimming pared 5 bases from V and 5 bases from J, leaving 10 bases between. The CDR3 is 12 residues long. The CDR3 loop reads CASSPTGDEQYF. The CDR3 DNA follows: TGTGCCAGCAGTCCAACGGGTGACGAGCAGTACTTC.

In this sample, this clonotype turned up a few times. The gene calls are TRBV7-2 and TRBJ2-3, with 13 nucleotides matching TRBD2. The CDR3 covers 15 residues. After removal of 5 bases from V and 10 bases from J, the junction contained 9 bases not matched to a gene. The V gene's germline CDR1 is SGHTA and CDR2 FQGNSA. The CDR3 nucleotides are TGTGCCAGCAGCCCTGGACTAGCGGGAGTCACTTCGCAGTATTTT. Translation gives CASSPGLAGVTSQYF.

This clonotype came up many times. V is TRBV4-2 and J is TRBJ1-6; no clear D gene. This CDR3 spans 13 amino acids. V lost 6 bases and J lost 5, with 8 bases in between. The V gene's germline CDR1 is LGHNA and CDR2 YNFKEQ. CDR3 loop: CASRGQNNSPLHF. The CDR3 nucleotides are TGTGCCAGCAGAGGGCAGAATAATTCACCCCTCCACTTT.

Only a few counts were recorded for this clonotype. The rearrangement links TRBV5-1 to TRBJ1-1, with no clear D. The germline CDR1 and CDR2 sequences are SGHRS and YFSETQ. CDR3 length equals 14 residues. Trimming cost V 3 bases and J 0 bases, with 9 bases left between them. DNA of the CDR3: TGCGCCAGCAGCTGGCAGCTCATGAACACTGAAGCTTTCTTT. This codes for CASSWQLMNTEAFF.